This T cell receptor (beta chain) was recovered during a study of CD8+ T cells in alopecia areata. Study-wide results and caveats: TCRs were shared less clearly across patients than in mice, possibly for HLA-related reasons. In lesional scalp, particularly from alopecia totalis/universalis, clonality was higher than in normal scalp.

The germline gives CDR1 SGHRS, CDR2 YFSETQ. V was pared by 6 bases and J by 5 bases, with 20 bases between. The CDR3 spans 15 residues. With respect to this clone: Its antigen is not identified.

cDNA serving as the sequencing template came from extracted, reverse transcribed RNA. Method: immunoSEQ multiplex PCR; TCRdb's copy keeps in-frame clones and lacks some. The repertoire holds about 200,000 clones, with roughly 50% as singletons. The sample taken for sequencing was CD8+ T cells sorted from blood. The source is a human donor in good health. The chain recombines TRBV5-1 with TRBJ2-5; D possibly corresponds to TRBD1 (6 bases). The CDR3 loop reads CASTEQAGVVETQYF. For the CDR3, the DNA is TGCGCCAGCACTGAGCAGGCAGGGGTTGTGGAGACCCAGTACTTC. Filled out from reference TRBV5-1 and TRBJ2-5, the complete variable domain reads KAGVTQTPRYLIKTRGQQVTLSCSPISGHRSVSWYQQTPGQGLQFLFEYFSETQRNKGNFPGRFSGRQFSNSRSEMNVSTLELGDSALYLCASTEQAGVVETQYFGPGTRLLVL.